The clone carrying this T cell receptor beta chain was seen at least ten times. The CDR3 is made up of 15 amino acids. Germline V gene data show CDR1 as MDHEN and CDR2 as SYDVKM. V gave up 4 bases and J gave up 3 bases, with 15 bases separating them. The data stem from a study of regulatory T cells in long-lasting Graves disease. HTBI primers from iRepertoire and Arm-PCR of CDR3 regions yielded the TCR beta libraries. TCRdb used MiXCR to reprocess the multiplex PCR reads, holding one entry per CDR3 protein. This sample yields more than 400,000 distinct CDR3 sequences, of which 15% to 20% are seen a single time; 12% belongs to the top ten. Regarding time point: newly diagnosed GD, antithyroid drugs for less than 3 months. PBMC RNA served as the TCR library source. These data are also associated with another study on T cells in Graves' hyperthyroidism and ophthalmopathy.

This clonotype was obtained from a man aged 35-49 years with Graves disease. This sample comprised peripheral blood mononuclear cells (PBMCs), obtained at new diagnosis, from a patient treated with antithyroid drugs. V and J are TRBV28 and TRBJ2-5, with D unclear. The CDR3 protein is CASSSPTTRKETQYF. As DNA, the CDR3 is TGTGCCAGCAGTTCCCCCACAACCAGAAAAGAGACCCAGTACTTC.